The 9 T cell receptor beta chains listed next were all sequenced from one sample in a study of CD8 T cells in Susac syndrome. Reverse transcription of about 0.45 to 1 ug RNA was performed with random hexamers. TCRdb re-derived calls from the immunoSEQ multiplex PCR reads in MiXCR, one entry per CDR3 protein. Of 90,000 to 150,000 distinct CDR3 sequences in the sample, about 93% were seen once. The source material was CD4+ T cells from PBMCs. Source of these receptors: a human donor in good health.

The table lists this clonotype with a count of one. An end of the junction differs from the germline gene, which may be a read error. The rearrangement uses TRBV27 and TRBJ1-2; 9 bases are shared with TRBD1. CDR1 and CDR2 from the germline V gene are MNHEY and SMNVEV (reference sequence). This CDR3 has 13 amino acids. The CDR3 sequence is CASSYPGTGTFSF. The DNA of the CDR3 is TGTGCCAGCAGTTACCCCGGGACAGGGACTTTCTCCTTC.

The chain recombines TRBV27 with TRBJ2-2; tentatively, D is TRBD2 (5 bases). V lost 6 bases and J 0 bases, leaving 17 bases between the germline ends. CDR1 MNHEY and CDR2 SMNVEV come from the germline V gene (reference sequence). The CDR3 runs to 17 residues. As DNA, the CDR3 is TGTGCCAGCAGCCCTATGCTGGCGGGCTCGAACACCGGGGAGCTGTTTTTT. Its protein is CASSPMLAGSNTGELFF.

This clonotype was picked up one time. The CDR3 region has the DNA TGCAGTGCTTCCGGGACTAGCGGGAGGGCCACAGATACGCAGTATTTT. The encoded protein is CSASGTSGRATDTQYF. The J gene is TRBJ2-3, the V gene TRBV20-1; TRBD2 aligns across 16 bases. Looked up from germline, CDR1 is DFQATT and CDR2 is SNEGSKA (reference sequence). V gave up 5 bases and J gave up 2 bases; unmatched junction bases: 4. This CDR3 contains 16 residues.

The V call is TRBV15, the J call TRBJ2-1, with TRBD2 matching 9 bases. This CDR3 region has 14 residues. Germline-derived CDR1 and CDR2 are LNHNV and YYDKDF (reference sequence). Trimming took 3 bases from V and 14 from J; bases not matched to a gene: 11. The CDR3 DNA is TGTGCCACCAGCAGGGACCCGGGAGGCGGGAGGGAGTTCTTC. Residues: CATSRDPGGGREFF.

The chain has TRBV28 and TRBJ2-7; no firm D call. This CDR3 spans 12 amino acids. In germline, CDR1 is MDHEN, CDR2 SYDVKM. V was cut by 3 bases and J by 4 bases, with 7 bases left in between. CDR3 DNA: TGTGCCAGCAGTTTTGGCAATTACGAGCAGTACTTC. Its protein product is CASSFGNYEQYF.

The chain combines TRBV20-1 with TRBJ1-2; 7 nucleotides line up with TRBD1. J gave up 14 bases and V 7 bases, and 13 bases lay outside the gene matches. The CDR3 loop spans 11 amino acids. Looked up from germline, CDR1 is DFQATT and CDR2 is SNEGSKA (reference sequence). The CDR3 here is CSVPTRGASTF. CDR3 nucleotide sequence: TGCAGTGTTCCCACCAGGGGGGCATCTACCTTC.

The chain has TRBV6-5 and TRBJ1-2; a weak D match, TRBD1 (5 bases). CDR1 is MNHEY and CDR2 is SVGAGI in the germline V gene. The CDR3 has 14 amino acids. V lost 2 bases to trimming and J lost 4 bases, with 11 bases between them. CDR3 nucleotide sequence: TGTGCCAGCAGTTACCGGCAGGGTCTCTATGGCTACACCTTC. Translating it yields CASSYRQGLYGYTF.

CDR3 sequence: CASSGGQLGYTF. CDR3 DNA sequence: TGTGCCAGCAGTGGTGGACAGCTTGGCTACACCTTC. V usage is TRBV25-1 and J usage is TRBJ1-2, with D perhaps matching TRBD1 (6 bases). The length of the CDR3 is 12 residues. Looked up from germline, CDR1 is MGHDK and CDR2 is SYGVNS. V was pared by 4 bases and J by 7 bases, with 10 bases between.

The chain carries TRBV27 and TRBJ2-7; 7 bases are a match to TRBD1. With V trimmed by 4 bases and J by 2 bases, 8 bases remained unmatched. Germline V gene lookup returns CDR1 MNHEY and CDR2 SMNVEV (reference sequence). This CDR3 spans 15 amino acids. In nucleotides, the CDR3 is TGTGCCAGCAGTTCCCATTTGACAGGGACCTACGAGCAGTACTTC. Translating gives CASSSHLTGTYEQYF.